The entry below gives a single T cell receptor (beta chain) sequence along with its context. Its antigen is unidentified. Authors of the study amplified TCR beta CDR3 regions from RNA transcripts. In the first-round RT-PCR of the TCR CDR3, the HTBI primer set was used. From the multiplex PCR reads, TCRdb called clonotypes with MiXCR, one entry per CDR3 protein. Among 550,000 to 650,000 distinct CDR3 sequences, approximately 15% were seen once, and the ten largest hold about 5.8%. The data stem from a study of T cells in Graves' hyperthyroidism and ophthalmopathy. Germline CDR1 reads DFQATT; CDR2 reads SNEGSKA (reference sequence). There are 15 residues in the CDR3. V shed 0 bases and J 4 bases; nucleotides not matched to a gene: 7. General study points: Separation of ophthalmopathy from stable hyperthyroidism was achieved by a 13 V-J model.

The chain joins TRBV20-1 to TRBJ2-7; 9 bases fit TRBD1. The receptor was derived from a woman aged 30 to 39 with Graves' hyperthyroidism that later progressed to Graves' ophthalmopathy. The sequenced sample consisted of blood. In DNA form, the CDR3 reads TGCAGTGCTAGAGATCCGGGACAGGGCGGATACGAGCAGTACTTC. Protein sequence: CSARDPGQGGYEQYF.